This is a list of T cell receptor beta chains from one sample in a study of early T cells in non-severe SARS-CoV-2 infection. MiXCR was run by TCRdb on the 5' RACE reads, yielding one entry per CDR3 protein. The sample includes fewer than 85,000 distinct CDR3 sequences, about a sixth of them seen just once. The sample consisted of whole blood. Every receptor here comes from an adult who was a healthcare worker with PCR-confirmed SARS-CoV-2 infection or an uninfected control (not recorded which). CDR3s include the opening cysteine and the closing phenylalanine or tryptophan. The order of the fields is CDR3 protein, CDR3 DNA, J gene, clone size, D gene, V gene. The D gene is left open where the match is weak. Some rows mark clone size as missing; the rest say once, few, many or name a class of expanded clone.

cdr3_aa: CASSIRGSGRGKNIQYF
cdr3_nt: TGTGCCAGCAGTATCCGGGGTAGCGGGAGGGGCAAAAACATTCAGTACTTC
j_call: TRBJ2-4
clone_size: few
d_call: TRBD2
v_call: TRBV12-3/TRBV12-4

cdr3_aa: CSARDPAGFYGYTF
cdr3_nt: TGCAGTGCTAGAGATCCGGCAGGGTTCTATGGCTACACCTTC
j_call: TRBJ1-2
clone_size: -
d_call: -
v_call: TRBV20-1

cdr3_aa: CASSLSGRISGNRELFF
cdr3_nt: TGTGCCAGCAGCTTGTCTGGACGGATTAGCGGGAACCGGGAGCTGTTTTTT
j_call: TRBJ2-2
clone_size: -
d_call: TRBD2
v_call: TRBV5-4

cdr3_aa: CSVGRDSNQPQHF
cdr3_nt: TGCAGCGTTGGGAGGGATAGCAATCAGCCCCAGCATTTT
j_call: TRBJ1-5
clone_size: few
d_call: -
v_call: TRBV29-1

cdr3_aa: CASSLATVLRTQYF
cdr3_nt: TGCGCCAGCAGCTTGGCCACAGTCCTAAGAACCCAGTACTTC
j_call: TRBJ2-5
clone_size: few
d_call: -
v_call: TRBV5-1

cdr3_aa: CSVEVPDNEQFF
cdr3_nt: TGCAGCGTTGAGGTCCCCGACAATGAGCAGTTCTTC
j_call: TRBJ2-1
clone_size: -
d_call: -
v_call: TRBV29-1

cdr3_aa: CASSFNYQETQYF
cdr3_nt: TGCGCCAGCAGCTTCAACTACCAAGAGACCCAGTACTTC
j_call: TRBJ2-5
clone_size: few
d_call: -
v_call: TRBV5-1

cdr3_aa: CASTLTSTDTQYF
cdr3_nt: TGTGCCAGCACCCTGACTAGCACAGATACGCAGTATTTT
j_call: TRBJ2-3
clone_size: few
d_call: -
v_call: TRBV12-3/TRBV12-4

cdr3_aa: CASSYLIMGGDPASGYNEQFF
cdr3_nt: TGTGCCAGCAGTTACCTAATTATGGGGGGCGACCCCGCCAGTGGCTACAATGAGCAGTTCTTC
j_call: TRBJ2-1
clone_size: few
d_call: -
v_call: TRBV6-5

cdr3_aa: CASSSPGLAGGRLSEQYF
cdr3_nt: TGTGCCAGCAGCTCGCCGGGACTAGCGGGAGGACGACTTAGCGAGCAGTACTTC
j_call: TRBJ2-7
clone_size: few
d_call: TRBD2
v_call: TRBV7-8

cdr3_aa: CASSQQGIRTPLHF
cdr3_nt: TGTGCCAGCAGTCAACAGGGGATTAGGACACCCCTCCACTTT
j_call: TRBJ1-6
clone_size: few
d_call: TRBD1
v_call: TRBV28

cdr3_aa: CSASLGSPLHF
cdr3_nt: TGCAGTGCATCTCTAGGCTCACCCCTCCACTTT
j_call: TRBJ1-6
clone_size: few
d_call: -
v_call: TRBV20-1

cdr3_aa: CASSLLGTGSEKLFF
cdr3_nt: TGTGCCAGCAGCCTCCTCGGGACAGGGAGTGAAAAACTGTTTTTT
j_call: TRBJ1-4
clone_size: -
d_call: TRBD1
v_call: TRBV6-5

cdr3_aa: CSATGLAGSSYNEQFF
cdr3_nt: TGCAGTGCTACAGGACTAGCGGGGAGCTCCTACAATGAGCAGTTCTTC
j_call: TRBJ2-1
clone_size: -
d_call: TRBD2
v_call: TRBV20-1

cdr3_aa: CAWNVRSFGGGELFF
cdr3_nt: TGTGCCTGGAATGTAAGGAGTTTCGGAGGCGGGGAGCTGTTTTTT
j_call: TRBJ2-2
clone_size: -
d_call: -
v_call: TRBV30

cdr3_aa: CSARLAGKSDTQYF
cdr3_nt: TGCAGTGCTAGGCTCGCGGGAAAGTCAGATACGCAGTATTTT
j_call: TRBJ2-3
clone_size: -
d_call: -
v_call: TRBV20-1

cdr3_aa: CAWSRPDGGWWQYF
cdr3_nt: TGTGCCTGGAGTAGACCGGACGGTGGTTGGTGGCAGTACTTC
j_call: TRBJ2-7
clone_size: -
d_call: -
v_call: TRBV30

cdr3_aa: CASSFGSYLYTF
cdr3_nt: TGTGCCAGTAGTTTCGGATCCTACCTCTACACCTTC
j_call: TRBJ1-2
clone_size: few
d_call: -
v_call: TRBV19

cdr3_aa: CASSPLYYNEQFF
cdr3_nt: TGTGCCAGCAGCCCCCTCTATTACAATGAGCAGTTCTTC
j_call: TRBJ2-1
clone_size: few
d_call: -
v_call: TRBV14

cdr3_aa: CASSTQGAPEAFF
cdr3_nt: TGTGCCAGCAGCACGCAGGGAGCCCCCGAAGCTTTCTTT
j_call: TRBJ1-1
clone_size: -
d_call: -
v_call: TRBV7-9

cdr3_aa: CASGPPPSGVGMETQYF
cdr3_nt: TGTGCTAGTGGTCCACCGCCTAGCGGGGTGGGAATGGAGACCCAGTACTTC
j_call: TRBJ2-5
clone_size: few
d_call: TRBD2
v_call: TRBV12-5

cdr3_aa: CSVEGDGTASYEQYF
cdr3_nt: TGCAGCGTTGAGGGGGACGGGACAGCCTCCTACGAGCAGTACTTC
j_call: TRBJ2-7
clone_size: few
d_call: TRBD1
v_call: TRBV29-1

cdr3_aa: CASSSKGSGETQYF
cdr3_nt: TGTGCCAGCAGCTCGAAGGGGTCCGGAGAGACCCAGTACTTC
j_call: TRBJ2-5
clone_size: many
d_call: -
v_call: TRBV5-4

cdr3_aa: CSVRTVENIQYF
cdr3_nt: TGCAGCGTTCGGACTGTCGAAAACATTCAGTACTTC
j_call: TRBJ2-4
clone_size: -
d_call: -
v_call: TRBV29-1

cdr3_aa: CASGLVLPGGSYEQYF
cdr3_nt: TGTGCTAGTGGTTTGGTACTCCCAGGGGGCTCCTACGAGCAGTACTTC
j_call: TRBJ2-7
clone_size: -
d_call: TRBD1
v_call: TRBV12-5

cdr3_aa: CASRLEVTSSYNEQFF
cdr3_nt: TGTGCCAGCAGACTGGAAGTCACGTCCTCCTACAATGAGCAGTTCTTC
j_call: TRBJ2-1
clone_size: -
d_call: -
v_call: TRBV6-1

cdr3_aa: CASSTDRGQNQPQHF
cdr3_nt: TGTGCCAGCAGTACGGACAGGGGGCAAAATCAGCCCCAGCATTTT
j_call: TRBJ1-5
clone_size: few
d_call: TRBD1
v_call: TRBV6-5

cdr3_aa: CASSSFGQGARYNEQFF
cdr3_nt: TGTGCCAGCAGCTCCTTCGGACAGGGGGCTCGGTACAATGAGCAGTTCTTC
j_call: TRBJ2-1
clone_size: few
d_call: TRBD1
v_call: TRBV7-3

cdr3_aa: CAISSGHSGRPEAFF
cdr3_nt: TGTGCCATATCGTCCGGACACTCAGGGCGGCCTGAAGCTTTCTTT
j_call: TRBJ1-1
clone_size: many
d_call: -
v_call: TRBV10-3

cdr3_aa: CASSYSPENYGYTF
cdr3_nt: TGTGCCAGCAGTTACTCCCCAGAGAACTATGGCTACACCTTC
j_call: TRBJ1-2
clone_size: few
d_call: -
v_call: TRBV6-6

cdr3_aa: CSAISGTSGRAGNEQFF
cdr3_nt: TGCAGTGCTATCTCCGGGACTAGCGGGAGGGCCGGAAATGAGCAGTTCTTC
j_call: TRBJ2-1
clone_size: few
d_call: TRBD2
v_call: TRBV20-1

cdr3_aa: CASSLSGGANYGYTF
cdr3_nt: TGTGCCAGCAGTTTATCAGGGGGCGCCAACTATGGCTACACCTTC
j_call: TRBJ1-2
clone_size: -
d_call: TRBD1
v_call: TRBV27

cdr3_aa: CASSGGGTDTQYF
cdr3_nt: TGTGCCAGCAGCGGCGGGGGCACAGATACGCAGTATTTT
j_call: TRBJ2-3
clone_size: few
d_call: -
v_call: TRBV11-3

cdr3_aa: CATSFRAGSYEQYF
cdr3_nt: TGTGCCACCAGCTTCCGAGCGGGAAGCTACGAGCAGTACTTC
j_call: TRBJ2-7
clone_size: few
d_call: TRBD2
v_call: TRBV15

cdr3_aa: CASSQAYLGYGYTF
cdr3_nt: TGTGCCAGCAGCCAAGCATATCTGGGCTATGGCTACACCTTC
j_call: TRBJ1-2
clone_size: -
d_call: -
v_call: TRBV3-1

cdr3_aa: CASSLRGPRPQHF
cdr3_nt: TGTGCCAGCAGTTTACGGGGACCCCGGCCCCAGCATTTT
j_call: TRBJ1-5
clone_size: -
d_call: -
v_call: TRBV12-3/TRBV12-4

cdr3_aa: CASSSLSGSVATGELFF
cdr3_nt: TGCGCCAGCAGCTCCCTTAGCGGGAGTGTCGCCACCGGGGAGCTGTTTTTT
j_call: TRBJ2-2
clone_size: many
d_call: TRBD2
v_call: TRBV5-1

cdr3_aa: CASSLAGLHLREQYF
cdr3_nt: TGCGCCAGCAGCTTGGCGGGACTCCACCTACGAGAGCAGTACTTC
j_call: TRBJ2-7
clone_size: -
d_call: -
v_call: TRBV5-1

cdr3_aa: CASRLEKDTASGANVLTF
cdr3_nt: TGCGCCAGCAGATTAGAGAAAGACACAGCTTCTGGGGCCAACGTCCTGACTTTC
j_call: TRBJ2-6
clone_size: few
d_call: -
v_call: TRBV10-2

cdr3_aa: CASSPRSGGTAGGELFF
cdr3_nt: TGTGCCAGCAGCCCACGAAGCGGGGGAACGGCGGGCGGGGAGCTGTTTTTT
j_call: TRBJ2-2
clone_size: few
d_call: TRBD2
v_call: TRBV7-6

cdr3_aa: CASSLADSGSRYEQYF
cdr3_nt: TGCGCCAGCAGCTTGGCCGATAGCGGGAGCAGGTACGAGCAGTACTTC
j_call: TRBJ2-7
clone_size: -
d_call: TRBD2
v_call: TRBV5-1

cdr3_aa: CASSEPGTRTEQYF
cdr3_nt: TGTGCCAGCAGTGAACCCGGGACTAGAACCGAGCAGTACTTC
j_call: TRBJ2-7
clone_size: -
d_call: TRBD2
v_call: TRBV6-1

cdr3_aa: CSARDTIMEVWSTDTQYF
cdr3_nt: TGCAGTGCTAGAGACACGATAATGGAGGTTTGGAGCACAGATACGCAGTATTTT
j_call: TRBJ2-3
clone_size: few
d_call: -
v_call: TRBV20-1

cdr3_aa: CASSLEAHYEQYF
cdr3_nt: TGTGCCAGCAGCCTCGAGGCACACTACGAGCAGTACTTC
j_call: TRBJ2-7
clone_size: many
d_call: -
v_call: TRBV7-9

cdr3_aa: CATRGSGGTGELFF
cdr3_nt: TGTGCCACCAGGGGTAGCGGCGGCACCGGGGAGCTGTTTTTT
j_call: TRBJ2-2
clone_size: few
d_call: -
v_call: TRBV19

cdr3_aa: CASSLDAGRRGGYTF
cdr3_nt: TGTGCCAGCAGTTTAGACGCAGGGAGGAGAGGTGGCTACACCTTC
j_call: TRBJ1-2
clone_size: many
d_call: -
v_call: TRBV28

cdr3_aa: CASSGGTGQDWETQYF
cdr3_nt: TGTGCCAGCAGCGGCGGGACAGGCCAAGATTGGGAGACCCAGTACTTC
j_call: TRBJ2-5
clone_size: many
d_call: TRBD1
v_call: TRBV7-9

cdr3_aa: CATPGTGVGGYTF
cdr3_nt: TGTGCCACCCCCGGGACAGGGGTCGGAGGCTACACCTTC
j_call: TRBJ1-2
clone_size: once
d_call: TRBD1
v_call: TRBV28

cdr3_aa: CSAGSQGHNEQFF
cdr3_nt: TGCAGCGCCGGATCGCAGGGCCACAATGAGCAGTTCTTC
j_call: TRBJ2-1
clone_size: -
d_call: -
v_call: TRBV29-1

cdr3_aa: CASSLSSLEFSSYNEQFF
cdr3_nt: TGTGCCAGCAGTTTATCGTCCCTCGAATTTAGCTCCTACAATGAGCAGTTCTTC
j_call: TRBJ2-1
clone_size: -
d_call: -
v_call: TRBV27

cdr3_aa: CSAITPDTFYEQYF
cdr3_nt: TGCAGCGCTATAACCCCGGACACATTTTACGAGCAGTACTTC
j_call: TRBJ2-7
clone_size: few
d_call: -
v_call: TRBV29-1

cdr3_aa: CASSPDSILHTGELFF
cdr3_nt: TGTGCCAGCAGTCCCGACTCGATCCTACACACCGGGGAGCTGTTTTTT
j_call: TRBJ2-2
clone_size: -
d_call: -
v_call: TRBV27

cdr3_aa: CSASRDNEQFF
cdr3_nt: TGCAGTGCTAGTCGGGACAATGAGCAGTTCTTC
j_call: TRBJ2-1
clone_size: few
d_call: -
v_call: TRBV20-1

cdr3_aa: CASSPNNNEQFF
cdr3_nt: TGCGCCAGCAGCCCTAATAACAATGAGCAGTTCTTC
j_call: TRBJ2-1
clone_size: -
d_call: -
v_call: TRBV4-1

cdr3_aa: CASSLDPTGTEQFF
cdr3_nt: TGCGCCAGCAGCTTGGATCCGACGGGGACTGAGCAGTTCTTC
j_call: TRBJ2-1
clone_size: -
d_call: -
v_call: TRBV5-1

cdr3_aa: CASSLPGPTEAFF
cdr3_nt: TGTGCCAGCAGCTTACCGGGGCCGACTGAAGCTTTCTTT
j_call: TRBJ1-1
clone_size: few
d_call: -
v_call: TRBV7-9

cdr3_aa: CASSPGSGGIQYF
cdr3_nt: TGTGCCAGCAGTCCAGGTTCGGGGGGCATTCAGTACTTC
j_call: TRBJ2-4
clone_size: few
d_call: TRBD2
v_call: TRBV12-3/TRBV12-4

cdr3_aa: CASGGLAVSSGANVLTF
cdr3_nt: TGTGCCAGCGGCGGGCTAGCGGTGAGCTCTGGGGCCAACGTCCTGACTTTC
j_call: TRBJ2-6
clone_size: few
d_call: TRBD2
v_call: TRBV5-4

cdr3_aa: CASSEFGTAYEQYF
cdr3_nt: TGTGCCAGCAGTGAATTTGGGACAGCGTACGAGCAGTACTTC
j_call: TRBJ2-7
clone_size: -
d_call: TRBD1
v_call: TRBV6-1

cdr3_aa: CASSPFGLAGLFNEQFF
cdr3_nt: TGTGCCAGCAGCCCCTTCGGACTAGCGGGATTGTTCAATGAGCAGTTCTTC
j_call: TRBJ2-1
clone_size: few
d_call: TRBD2
v_call: TRBV5-5